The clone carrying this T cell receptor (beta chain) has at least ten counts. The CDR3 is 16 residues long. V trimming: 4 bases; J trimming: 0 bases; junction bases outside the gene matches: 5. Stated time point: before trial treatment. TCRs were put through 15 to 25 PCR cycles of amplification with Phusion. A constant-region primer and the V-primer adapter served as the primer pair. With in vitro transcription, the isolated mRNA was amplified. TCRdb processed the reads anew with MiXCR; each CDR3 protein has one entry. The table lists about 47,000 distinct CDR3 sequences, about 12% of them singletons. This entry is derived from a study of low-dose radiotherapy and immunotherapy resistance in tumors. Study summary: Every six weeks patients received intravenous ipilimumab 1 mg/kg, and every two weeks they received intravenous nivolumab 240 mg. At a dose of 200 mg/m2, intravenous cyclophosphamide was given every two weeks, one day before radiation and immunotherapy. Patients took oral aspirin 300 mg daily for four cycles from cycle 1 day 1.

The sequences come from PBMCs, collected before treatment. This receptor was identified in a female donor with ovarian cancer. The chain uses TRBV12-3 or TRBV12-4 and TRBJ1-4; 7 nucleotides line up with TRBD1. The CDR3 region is CASSWGQTATNEKLFF. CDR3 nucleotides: TGTGCCAGCAGTTGGGGACAGACTGCAACTAATGAAAAACTGTTTTTT.